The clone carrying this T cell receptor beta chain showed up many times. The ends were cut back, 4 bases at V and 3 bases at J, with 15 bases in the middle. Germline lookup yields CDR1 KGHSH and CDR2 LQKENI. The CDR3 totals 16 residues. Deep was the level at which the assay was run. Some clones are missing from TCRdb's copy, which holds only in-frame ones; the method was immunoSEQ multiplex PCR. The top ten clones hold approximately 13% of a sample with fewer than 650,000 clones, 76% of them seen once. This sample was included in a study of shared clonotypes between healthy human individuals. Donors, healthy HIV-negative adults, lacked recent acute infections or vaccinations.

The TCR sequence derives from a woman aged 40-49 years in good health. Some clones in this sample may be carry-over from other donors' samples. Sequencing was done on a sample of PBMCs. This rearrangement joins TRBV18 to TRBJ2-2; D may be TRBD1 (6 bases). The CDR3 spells CASSHDRIKDTGELFF. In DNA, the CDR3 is TGTGCCAGCTCACACGACAGGATTAAGGACACCGGGGAGCTGTTTTTT.